Below are 19 T cell receptor beta chains sequenced from a single sample in a study of regulatory T cells in long-lasting Graves disease. The TCR beta library used iRepertoire HTBI primers with Arm-PCR amplification of CDR3. TCRdb processed the multiplex PCR reads anew with MiXCR; each CDR3 protein has one entry. The sample lists about 400,000 distinct CDR3 sequences, over 12% seen once, with over 7.5% in the top ten. Specified time point: newly diagnosed GD, antithyroid drugs for less than 3 months. TCR sequences were obtained from RNA taken from PBMCs. The same sample was also studied in work on T cells in Graves' hyperthyroidism and ophthalmopathy.

Sequenced here: peripheral blood mononuclear cells (PBMCs), sampled at new diagnosis, from a patient treated with antithyroid drugs. The source of these receptors is a woman aged 40 to 55 with Graves disease.

The V call is TRBV28, the J call TRBJ2-6; D is ambiguous. The CDR3 is made up of 15 amino acids. V lost 6 bases to trimming and J lost 2 bases, with 11 bases between them. Germline V gene data show CDR1 as MDHEN and CDR2 as SYDVKM. In DNA, the CDR3 is TGTGCCAGCAGCCCCGTCAAGGCTGGGGCCAACGTCCTGACTTTC. Translation gives CASSPVKAGANVLTF.

This CDR3 is CSARVDTGELFF. Here the CDR3 DNA reads TGCAGTGCTAGAGTCGACACCGGGGAGCTGTTTTTT. The chain joins TRBV20-1 to TRBJ2-2, with D hard to call. This CDR3 contains 12 residues. Germline CDR1 and CDR2: DFQATT and SNEGSKA (reference sequence). The V end was cut by 1 base, the J end by 3 bases, with 3 bases between.

This clonotype was recorded at least ten times. J is TRBJ2-7 and V is TRBV30, with D tentatively TRBD2 (5 bases). The CDR3 has 13 amino acids. Germline CDR1 reads GTSNPN; CDR2 reads SVGIG (reference sequence). V was cut by 5 bases and J by 2 bases, with 13 bases left in between. The CDR3 nucleotides are TGTGCCTGGGGTCGGGAACTAACCTACGAGCAGTACTTC. Translated: CAWGRELTYEQYF.

In this sample, this clonotype turned up many times. The CDR3 reads CASNAGLAANEQFF. The CDR3 region has the DNA TGCGCCAGCAACGCGGGACTAGCGGCCAATGAGCAGTTCTTC. The chain couples TRBV10-1 to TRBJ2-1; 11 bases match TRBD2. Germline V lookup: CDR1 WNHNN, CDR2 SYGVQD (reference sequence). The junction had 5 bases not matched to a gene; V was cut back by 7 bases and J by 6 bases. The CDR3 length is 14 residues.

The chain is built from TRBV6-1 and TRBJ1-2; D not resolved. In germline, CDR1 is MNHNS, CDR2 SASEGT. This CDR3 is 13 amino acids long. Trimming removed 2 bases from V and 6 bases from J, with 10 bases in between. The CDR3 DNA follows: TGTGCCAGCAGTGAATTCGACCCGGATGGCTACACCTTC. Amino acid sequence: CASSEFDPDGYTF.

This clonotype occurred many times. The chain links TRBV6-2 or TRBV6-3 to TRBJ1-1, with D uncertain. V was shortened by 2 bases and J by 3 bases, with 10 bases between the two germline ends. The CDR3 loop spans 14 amino acids. Germline lookup yields CDR1 MNHEY and CDR2 SVGEGT. The CDR3 spells CASSYEAAYTEAFF. The CDR3, as DNA: TGTGCCAGCAGTTACGAGGCCGCTTACACTGAAGCTTTCTTT.

Ten or more counts support this clonotype. The J gene is TRBJ1-1, the V gene TRBV28; tentatively, D is TRBD1 (5 bases). The CDR3 has 14 residues. The germline V gene has CDR1 MDHEN and CDR2 SYDVKM. Trimming shortened V by 1 base and J by 1 base, and 7 bases separated the two germline ends. CDR3 nucleotide sequence: TGTGCCAGCAGTTTATCCAGGGCGAACACTGAAGCTTTCTTT. Residues: CASSLSRANTEAFF. Supplemented by reference TRBV28 and TRBJ1-1, the full variable domain reads DVKVTQSSRYLVKRTGEKVFLECVQDMDHENMFWYRQDPGLGLRLIYFSYDVKMKEKGDIPEGYSVSREKKERFSLILESASTNQTSMYLCASSLSRANTEAFFGQGTRLTVV.

The table lists this clonotype with a few counts. Here the CDR3 DNA reads TGTGCCAGCAGCTTACCAGCGGGGACACGACAGCCGTTATTCCCTGAAGCTTTCTTT. This sequence encodes CASSLPAGTRQPLFPEAFF. V is TRBV28 and J is TRBJ1-1, with D possibly being TRBD1 (6 bases). Per the germline V gene, CDR1 is MDHEN and CDR2 is SYDVKM. V lost 6 bases and J 6 bases, leaving 32 bases between the germline ends. The CDR3 has 19 residues. The whole variable domain, filled in from reference TRBV28 and TRBJ1-1, reads DVKVTQSSRYLVKRTGEKVFLECVQDMDHENMFWYRQDPGLGLRLIYFSYDVKMKEKGDIPEGYSVSREKKERFSLILESASTNQTSMYLCASSLPAGTRQPLFPEAFFGQGTRLTVV.

To note about this clonotype: A read error may explain this, as a much larger clone is one base away. This chain uses TRBV3-1 with TRBJ1-5, with D perhaps TRBD1 (6 bases). The V gene's germline CDR1 is LGHDT and CDR2 YNNKEL (reference sequence). The CDR3 extends over 14 amino acids. V was shortened by 4 bases and J by 9 bases, with 16 bases between the two germline ends. The CDR3 reads CASSPRAGDLPQHF. The CDR3 DNA reads TGTGCCAGCAGCCCACGGGCAGGGGATCTGCCCCAGCATTTT.

This clonotype was recorded at least ten times. The rearrangement joins TRBV12-3 or TRBV12-4 to TRBJ2-1; 10 bases fit TRBD2. Trimming cost V 4 bases and J 8 bases; bases outside gene matches: 8. The CDR3 is 15 amino acids. The CDR3 DNA reads TGTGCCAGCAGTTGGGTGGCTAGCGGGAGCTATGAGCAGTTCTTC. Translation: CASSWVASGSYEQFF.

This clonotype was detected many times. The CDR3 DNA sequence: TGCGCCAGCAGCTTGGAGCTAGCGGGAGCAGCTGAGACCCAGTACTTC. Translated: CASSLELAGAAETQYF. This chain connects TRBV5-1 to TRBJ2-5; 10 bases align to TRBD2. The J segment lost 5 bases and the V segment lost 0 bases, leaving 7 bases of the junction unmatched. The CDR3 has 16 residues. The V gene's germline CDR1 is SGHRS and CDR2 YFSETQ. The whole variable domain, remainder taken from reference TRBV5-1 and TRBJ2-5, is KAGVTQTPRYLIKTRGQQVTLSCSPISGHRSVSWYQQTPGQGLQFLFEYFSETQRNKGNFPGRFSGRQFSNSRSEMNVSTLELGDSALYLCASSLELAGAAETQYFGPGTRLLVL.

The rearrangement joins TRBV7-8 to TRBJ2-2; TRBD2 might be the D (5 bases). This CDR3 has 13 residues. Germline values: CDR1 SGHVS, CDR2 FQNEAQ. The V end lost 5 bases, the J end lost 7 bases, and 11 bases lay between the germline ends. CDR3 DNA sequence: TGTGCCAGCAGCCCCCTACTAGGCGGGGAGCTGTTTTTT. Encoded protein: CASSPLLGGELFF.

In this sample, this clonotype turned up many times. The DNA of the CDR3 is TGTGCCTGGAGTGTACTGGGGGGAGATCAGCCCCAGCATTTT. Translation gives CAWSVLGGDQPQHF. This chain uses TRBV30 with TRBJ1-5, with a weak D call TRBD1 (5 bases). V was trimmed by 0 bases and J by 5 bases, leaving 11 bases between them. This CDR3 is built from 14 residues. Germline V gene data show CDR1 as GTSNPN and CDR2 as SVGIG (reference sequence).

This clonotype is a singleton in its sample. The V call is TRBV19, the J call TRBJ2-2; the D is unclear. The CDR3 covers 14 residues. Germline V gene lookup returns CDR1 LNHDA and CDR2 SQIVND (reference sequence). The V end lost 3 bases, the J end lost 4 bases, and 9 bases lay between the germline ends. Written as DNA, the CDR3 is TGTGCCAGTAGTATTGTCGGTGGCACCGGGGAGCTGTTTTTT. Residues: CASSIVGGTGELFF.

The chain has TRBV3-1 and TRBJ1-3; D ambiguous. Germline V gives CDR1 LGHDT, CDR2 YNNKEL (reference sequence). The germline V and J ends were trimmed by 4 bases and 4 bases, with 11 bases remaining between them. This CDR3 region has 14 residues. The CDR3 DNA is TGTGCCAGCAGCCCATCGGGGAGAGGAAACACCATATATTTT. Protein product: CASSPSGRGNTIYF.

Many counts were recorded for this clonotype. This sequence joins TRBV27 and TRBJ2-1, with TRBD1 identical over 9 bases. The CDR3 contains 17 residues. Germline V CDR1 and CDR2: MNHEY, SMNVEV (reference sequence). J was trimmed by 6 bases and V by 0 bases; bases with no gene match: 9. CDR3 in amino acids: CASSLSTGTGIGNEQFF. The CDR3 nucleotides are TGTGCCAGCAGTTTATCGACCGGGACAGGGATCGGCAATGAGCAGTTCTTC.

The sample holds many counts of this clonotype. The chain combines TRBV12-3 or TRBV12-4 with TRBJ2-5, with 7 nucleotides matching TRBD2. After removal of 2 bases from V and 1 base from J, the junction contained 4 bases not matched to a gene. This CDR3 is built from 15 residues. CDR3 loop: CASSLFAGAQETQYF. The CDR3 nucleotides are TGTGCCAGCAGTTTATTTGCGGGAGCCCAAGAGACCCAGTACTTC.

This clonotype has only a few counts. The rearrangement joins TRBV7-8 to TRBJ2-1, with D unresolved. Germline V gene lookup returns CDR1 SGHVS and CDR2 FQNEAQ. Between the trimmed V and J ends, which lost 5 bases and 0 bases, there was a span of 14 bases. The CDR3 has 16 residues. The CDR3 DNA reads TGTGCCAGCAGCGCTAGGCGTAGGAGCTCCTACAATGAGCAGTTCTTC. Protein sequence: CASSARRRSSYNEQFF. The full variable domain, in which reference TRBV7-8 and TRBJ2-1 provide the parts outside the CDR3, is GAGVSQSPRYKVAKRGQDVALRCDPISGHVSLFWYQQALGQGPEFLTYFQNEAQLDKSGLPSDRFFAERPEGSVSTLKIQRTQQEDSAVYLCASSARRRSSYNEQFFGPGTRLTVL.

On this clonotype itself: A far larger clone is one base from this, pointing to a likely read error. The V call is TRBV11-2, the J call TRBJ1-6; 8 bases match TRBD1. V lost 8 bases to trimming and J lost 5 bases; unmatched junction nucleotides: 8. The CDR3 length is 15 residues. Germline loops: CDR1 SGHAT, CDR2 FQNNGV. The CDR3 DNA sequence: TGTGCCAGCTGGTGGACAGGGAGTGATAATTCACCCCTCCACTTT. Its protein is CASWWTGSDNSPLHF.